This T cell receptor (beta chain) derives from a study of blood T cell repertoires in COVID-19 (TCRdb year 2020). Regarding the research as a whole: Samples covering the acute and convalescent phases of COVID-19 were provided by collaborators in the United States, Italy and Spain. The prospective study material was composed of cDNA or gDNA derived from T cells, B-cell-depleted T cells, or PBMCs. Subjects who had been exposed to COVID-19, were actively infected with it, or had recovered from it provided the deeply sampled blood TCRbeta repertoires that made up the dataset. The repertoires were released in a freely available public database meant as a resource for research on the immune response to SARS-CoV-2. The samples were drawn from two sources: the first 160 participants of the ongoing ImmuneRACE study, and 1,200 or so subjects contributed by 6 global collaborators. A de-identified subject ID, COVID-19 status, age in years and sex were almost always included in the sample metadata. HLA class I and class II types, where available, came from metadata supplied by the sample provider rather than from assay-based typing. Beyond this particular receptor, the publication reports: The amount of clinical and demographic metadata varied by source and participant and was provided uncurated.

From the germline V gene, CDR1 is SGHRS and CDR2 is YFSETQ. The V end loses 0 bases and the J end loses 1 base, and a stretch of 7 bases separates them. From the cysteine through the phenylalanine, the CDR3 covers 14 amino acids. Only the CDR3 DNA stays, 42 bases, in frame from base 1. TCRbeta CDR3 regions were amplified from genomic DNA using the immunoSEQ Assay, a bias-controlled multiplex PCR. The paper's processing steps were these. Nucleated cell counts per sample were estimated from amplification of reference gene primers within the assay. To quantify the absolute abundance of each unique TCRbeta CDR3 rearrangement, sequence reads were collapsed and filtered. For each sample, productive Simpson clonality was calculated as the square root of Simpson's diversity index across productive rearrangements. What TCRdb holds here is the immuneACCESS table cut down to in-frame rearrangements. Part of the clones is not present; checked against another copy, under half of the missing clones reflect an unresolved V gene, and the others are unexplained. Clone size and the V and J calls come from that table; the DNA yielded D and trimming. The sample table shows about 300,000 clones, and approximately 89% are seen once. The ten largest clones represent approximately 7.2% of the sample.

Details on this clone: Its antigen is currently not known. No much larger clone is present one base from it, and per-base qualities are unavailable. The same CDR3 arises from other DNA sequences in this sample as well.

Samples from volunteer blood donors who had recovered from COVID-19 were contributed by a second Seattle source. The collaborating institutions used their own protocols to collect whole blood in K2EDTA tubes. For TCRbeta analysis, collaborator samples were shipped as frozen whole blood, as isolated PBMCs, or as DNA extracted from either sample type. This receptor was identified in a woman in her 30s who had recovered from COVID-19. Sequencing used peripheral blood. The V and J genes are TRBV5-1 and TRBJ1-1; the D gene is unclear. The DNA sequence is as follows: TGCGCCAGCAGCTTGGACAGCCAGAACACTGAAGCTTTCTTT. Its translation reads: CASSLDSQNTEAFF.